What follows are 22 T cell receptor beta chains derived from one specimen sequenced in a study of blood T cells in healthy people across ages. The use of a sample-barcoded 5' primer and a J-beta primer mix characterized a second PCR of roughly 6 to 11 cycles. One entry per CDR3 protein, called by TCRdb with MiXCR from the 5' RACE reads. The table has about a million distinct CDR3 sequences, roughly 50% seen once; the top ten hold over 20%. Sequencing was done on a sample of blood. These receptors were collected from a woman aged 55 to 70 in good health.

This clonotype was seen more than once but under ten times. This chain connects TRBV27 to TRBJ2-7, with TRBD2 identical over 7 bases. The ends lost 9 bases at V and 5 bases at J; junction bases unmatched: 16. CDR3 length: 15 residues. Germline V gene lookup returns CDR1 MNHEY and CDR2 SMNVEV (reference sequence). The CDR3 sequence: CASLPGDYEENEQYF. CDR3 bases: TGTGCCAGTCTTCCCGGGGACTACGAGGAAAACGAGCAGTACTTC.

This clonotype was picked up a small number of times. V and J are TRBV5-1 and TRBJ2-5; 8 nucleotides match TRBD1. The end of the DNA is better explained by TRBJ2-7, so the J call may be wrong. This CDR3 has 14 residues. The V gene's germline CDR1 is SGHRS and CDR2 YFSETQ. The CDR3 region has the DNA TGCGCCAGCAGCTGGAACAGGGGGGTGGACGAGCAGTACTTC. This encodes CASSWNRGVDEQYF.

The chain is built from TRBV2 and TRBJ1-1; D may be TRBD1 (5 bases). V was shortened by 9 bases and J by 5 bases, with 16 bases between the two germline ends. This CDR3 is built from 13 residues. Germline V gene lookup returns CDR1 SNHLY and CDR2 FYNNEI. The CDR3 loop reads CASRGAVRTEAFF. CDR3 DNA sequence: TGTGCCAGTAGGGGAGCCGTCAGGACTGAAGCTTTCTTT.

The chain links TRBV20-1 to TRBJ2-7, with 9 bases lining up with TRBD2. Germline CDR1 and CDR2: DFQATT and SNEGSKA (reference sequence). Losses at the gene ends were 3 bases for V and 7 bases for J; bases not matched to a gene: 13. CDR3 length equals 15 residues. The CDR3 DNA follows: TGCAGTGCTAGTCCCTCGAGTAGCGGGAGTGGGGAGCAGTACTTC. Translation gives CSASPSSSGSGEQYF.

The V call is TRBV18, the J call TRBJ2-1; D gene uncertain. The CDR3 is 14 residues long. CDR1 and CDR2 from the germline V gene are KGHSH and LQKENI. Trimming stripped 0 bases from V and 10 bases from J, with 13 bases between. CDR3 DNA: TGTGCCAGCTCACCACCCGTTCGCGCCCGGGAGCAGTTCTTC. Translating gives CASSPPVRAREQFF.

The J gene is TRBJ2-6, the V gene TRBV4-1; D unclear. This CDR3 comprises 19 residues. V was pared by 5 bases and J by 0 bases, with 20 bases between. Looked up from germline, CDR1 is MGHRA and CDR2 is YSYEKL. The CDR3 loop reads CASSYRILADNSGANVLTF. In nucleotides, the CDR3 is TGCGCCAGCAGCTATCGGATCCTCGCAGACAACTCTGGGGCCAACGTCCTGACTTTC.

The genes are TRBV5-1 and TRBJ2-7, with TRBD1 as a possible D gene (7 bases). With 5 bases removed from V and 2 bases from J, the gap between germline ends came to 17 bases. CDR3 size: 15 residues. Looked up from germline, CDR1 is SGHRS and CDR2 is YFSETQ. CDR3 coding DNA: TGCGCCAGCAGGGAGGGACAGAGCTATGCCTACGAGCAGTACTTC. It codes for CASREGQSYAYEQYF.

This clonotype was counted many times. This chain uses TRBV4-1 with TRBJ2-7; no firm D call. The CDR3 covers 14 residues. The ends were cut back, 1 base at V and 1 base at J, with 8 bases in the middle. Per germline, CDR1 MGHRA and CDR2 YSYEKL. The CDR3 coding sequence is TGCGCCAGCAGCCAAGGGACGGAGTCCTACGAGCAGTACTTC. This sequence encodes CASSQGTESYEQYF.

V and J are TRBV6-5 and TRBJ2-4, with 7 bases that match TRBD2. The junction had 3 bases not matched to a gene; V was cut back by 0 bases and J by 7 bases. Looked up from germline, CDR1 is MNHEY and CDR2 is SVGAGI. This CDR3 is 14 amino acids long. The CDR3 nucleotides are TGTGCCAGCAGTTACTCGCGGGGGATGAACATTCAGTACTTC. Translation: CASSYSRGMNIQYF.

This clonotype showed up just a few times. V usage is TRBV11-2 and J usage is TRBJ1-1; D gene uncertain. Per germline, CDR1 SGHAT and CDR2 FQNNGV. V lost 6 bases, J lost 1 base, and 9 bases lay in between. The CDR3 runs 13 residues. This CDR3 is CASRLSGNTEAFF. CDR3 nucleotides: TGTGCCAGCAGGCTTTCTGGGAACACTGAAGCTTTCTTT. The full variable domain, with the rest looked up from reference TRBV11-2 and TRBJ1-1, is EAGVAQSPRYKIIEKRQSVAFWCNPISGHATLYWYQQILGQGPKLLIQFQNNGVVDDSQLPKDRFSAERLKGVDSTLKIQPAKLEDSAVYLCASRLSGNTEAFFGQGTRLTVV.

The chain uses TRBV29-1 and TRBJ2-3; 11 nucleotides match TRBD2. Per the germline V gene, CDR1 is SQVTM and CDR2 is ANQGSEA. The CDR3 contains 14 residues. V gave up 3 bases and J gave up 10 bases; unmatched junction bases: 9. CDR3: CSVETSGNTIAQYF. The CDR3 nucleotides are TGCAGCGTTGAGACTAGCGGGAACACTATAGCGCAGTATTTT.

This clonotype was picked up one time. As DNA, the CDR3 is TGTGCCAGCAGCTTAACAAGAGGGGAAACAGCTTTCTTT. As protein: CASSLTRGETAFF. The chain has TRBV7-3 and TRBJ1-1, with TRBD1 as a possible D gene (5 bases). V was pared by 0 bases and J by 10 bases, with 12 bases between. The CDR3 contains 13 residues. Germline V CDR1 and CDR2: SGHTA, FQGTGA.

The chain employs TRBV27 and TRBJ2-3; D is undetermined. The V gene lost 1 base and the J gene lost 1 base, with 6 bases spanning the gap. Germline CDR1 MNHEY, CDR2 SMNVEV (reference sequence). The CDR3 loop spans 14 amino acids. CDR3 sequence: CASSLWTRTDTQYF. The CDR3 coding sequence is TGTGCCAGCAGTTTATGGACCCGCACAGATACGCAGTATTTT.

The V call is TRBV6-5, the J call TRBJ2-7; D not resolved. The J call may be mistaken, given a closer DNA end match to TRBJ2-5. CDR1 MNHEY and CDR2 SVGAGI come from the germline V gene. CDR3 length: 14 amino acids. The CDR3: CASSYRVRAETQYF. The CDR3 DNA reads as TGTGCCAGCAGTTACCGAGTGAGAGCAGAGACCCAGTACTTC.

This sequence joins TRBV3-1 and TRBJ2-1, with D unclear. This CDR3 spans 13 amino acids. The V gene lost 4 bases and the J gene lost 7 bases, with 11 bases spanning the gap. Germline CDR1 is LGHDT and CDR2 is YNNKEL (reference sequence). The CDR3 reads CASSRGTANEQFF. The CDR3 region has the DNA TGTGCCAGCAGCCGGGGAACAGCAAATGAGCAGTTCTTC.

The table lists this clonotype with many counts. The chain combines TRBV29-1 with TRBJ2-7; either TRBD1 or TRBD2 may fit D (5 bases each). Germline V gene lookup returns CDR1 SQVTM and CDR2 ANQGSEA. Trimming cost V 4 bases and J 6 bases, with 7 bases left between them. The CDR3 sequence is 10 residues long. CDR3 sequence: CSVGGSEQYF. Written as DNA, the CDR3 is TGCAGCGTTGGGGGGTCCGAGCAGTACTTC.

The rearrangement joins TRBV29-1 to TRBJ2-4, with 9 positions matching TRBD1. This CDR3 has 17 residues. Germline V gene sequence: CDR1 SQVTM, CDR2 ANQGSEA. V shed 3 bases, J shed 0 bases, and the junction held 9 bases outside the gene matches. For the CDR3, the DNA is TGCAGCGTTGATAACCTGGACAGGGGAATAGCCAAAAACATTCAGTACTTC. Its translation: CSVDNLDRGIAKNIQYF.

The V gene is TRBV20-1, the J gene TRBJ2-1, with 11 bases aligning to TRBD2. CDR3 length: 14 amino acids. Germline-derived CDR1 and CDR2 are DFQATT and SNEGSKA (reference sequence). CDR3 DNA: TGCAGCGGGTGCAGGACTAGCGGGTACAATGAGCAGTTCTTC. This codes for CSGCRTSGYNEQFF.

This clonotype was seen a single time. The rearrangement joins TRBV7-9 to TRBJ2-1; 11 bases agree with TRBD2. The CDR3 extends over 15 amino acids. Trimming cost V 2 bases and J 8 bases; bases outside gene matches: 5. CDR1 and CDR2 (germline): SEHNR, FQNEAQ (reference sequence). The chain's CDR3 is CASSLTSGSSYEQFF. CDR3 nucleotide sequence: TGTGCCAGCAGCTTAACTAGCGGGAGTTCGTATGAGCAGTTCTTC.

V and J are TRBV5-5 and TRBJ2-2; D possibly corresponds to TRBD2 (5 bases). Trimming left V 6 bases short and J 3 bases short, with 15 bases between. CDR3 length: 15 amino acids. The germline V gene has CDR1 SGHKS and CDR2 YYEKEE (reference sequence). CDR3 DNA sequence: TGTGCCAGCACTCTAGATCGGGGTTACACCGGGGAGCTGTTTTTT. Translated, it gives CASTLDRGYTGELFF.

The chain uses TRBV10-2 and TRBJ2-7; 7 bases agree with TRBD1. This CDR3 is 14 amino acids long. The trim removed 7 bases at V and 6 bases at J, leaving 12 bases unmatched. From germline, CDR1 is WSHSY and CDR2 SAAADI. The CDR3 here is CASTVGRGYSEQYF. DNA for the CDR3: TGCGCCAGCACGGTGGGCAGGGGGTATAGCGAGCAGTACTTC.

This chain connects TRBV12-3 or TRBV12-4 to TRBJ1-1, with D unclear. V lost 7 bases and J 3 bases, leaving 12 bases between the germline ends. The CDR3 runs 13 residues. In DNA, the CDR3 is TGTGCCAGCACCCCCCTAGGATACACTGAAGCTTTCTTT. Translation gives CASTPLGYTEAFF.